This is a list of T cell receptor beta chains from one sample in a study of T cell responses to AZD1222 COVID-19 vaccine. TCRdb keeps only in-frame clones here, not all; method: immunoSEQ multiplex PCR. Counted here are some 170,000 clones, 85% to 90% occurring once; the ten biggest clones make up around 1.6%. Sample: peripheral blood, taken on day 0 of AZD1222 vaccination. The receptors shown here come from an adult in good health. Both conserved end residues are part of each CDR3. A D gene is named only where the DNA matches it firmly. Only some rows state a clone size, as once, few, many or a class for expanded clones.

>NA|TRBV2|TRBJ1-2|NA
CASIPQVNYGYTF
TGTGCCAGCATCCCACAGGTTAACTATGGCTACACCTTC
>NA|TRBV5-6|TRBJ1-5|NA
CASSLRTLDMKRVEPQHF
TGTGCCAGCAGCTTGCGGACCCTAGACATGAAGAGGGTAGAGCCCCAGCATTTT
>NA|TRBV9|TRBJ1-6|NA
CASSPHNSPLHF
TGTGCCAGCAGCCCGCATAATTCACCCCTCCACTTT
>NA|TRBV7-8|TRBJ1-4|NA
CASSYGWSETTNEKLFF
TGTGCCAGCAGCTACGGGTGGTCAGAAACAACTAATGAAAAACTGTTTTTT
>NA|TRBV5-1|TRBJ1-1|NA
CASSHEGRANTEAFF
TGCGCCAGCAGTCATGAAGGCAGGGCGAACACTGAAGCTTTCTTT
>NA|TRBV18|TRBJ2-1|NA
CASSQVSNEQFF
TGTGCCAGCTCCCAAGTGAGTAATGAGCAGTTCTTC
>NA|TRBV7-9|TRBJ1-2|NA
CASSPYTF
TGTGCCAGCAGCCCCTACACCTTC
>TRBD1|TRBV28|TRBJ1-4|NA
CASRPTGVGEKLFF
TGTGCCAGCAGGCCAACAGGGGTAGGGGAAAAACTGTTTTTT
>TRBD1|TRBV18|TRBJ2-2|NA
CASSTVPLTGDTGELFF
TGTGCCAGCTCAACCGTGCCCCTAACAGGGGACACCGGGGAGCTGTTTTTT
>NA|TRBV6-5|TRBJ1-1|NA
CASSYGETMNTEAFF
TGTGCCAGCAGTTACGGGGAGACCATGAACACTGAAGCTTTCTTT
>NA|TRBV3-1/TRBV3-2|TRBJ2-1|NA
CASSQVFGTEQFF
TGTGCCAGCAGCCAAGTGTTCGGGACAGAGCAGTTCTTC
>NA|TRBV18|TRBJ2-3|NA
CASSPSRGGRPSTDTQYF
TGTGCCAGCTCACCCTCGAGGGGCGGCCGCCCTAGCACAGATACGCAGTATTTT
>NA|TRBV6-5|TRBJ2-1|NA
CASTLQYNEQFF
TGCGCCAGCACATTACAGTACAATGAGCAGTTCTTC
>TRBD1|TRBV6-5|TRBJ2-7|NA
CASSSGTGPYEQYF
TGTGCCAGCAGTTCCGGGACAGGGCCCTACGAGCAGTACTTC
>NA|TRBV5-6|TRBJ2-2|NA
CASSLGRGANTGELFF
TGTGCCAGCAGCTTGGGCAGGGGGGCGAACACCGGGGAGCTGTTTTTT
>TRBD1|TRBV5-8|TRBJ1-1|few
CASSLGGGYTEAFF
TGTGCCAGCAGCTTAGGGGGCGGGTACACTGAAGCTTTCTTT
>NA|TRBV30|TRBJ2-5|NA
CAWSRGETSQETQYF
TGTGCCTGGAGTAGGGGGGAAACCTCCCAAGAGACCCAGTACTTC
>TRBD2|TRBV18|TRBJ2-3|NA
CASSRRSTGGPGTDTQYF
TGTGCCAGCTCGCGACGGAGTACGGGGGGGCCGGGCACAGATACGCAGTATTTT
>NA|TRBV2|TRBJ2-2|NA
CASRGPFGELFF
TGTGCCAGCAGGGGACCATTCGGGGAGCTGTTTTTT
>TRBD1|TRBV29-1|TRBJ1-5|NA
CSVSDRVGQPQHF
TGCAGCGTTAGCGACAGGGTTGGTCAGCCCCAGCATTTT
>NA|TRBV9|TRBJ2-1|NA
CASSVDRSYNEQFF
TGTGCCAGCAGCGTAGACCGAAGCTACAATGAGCAGTTCTTC
>TRBD1|TRBV11-1|TRBJ2-7|NA
CASSPRQGAAYEQYF
TGTGCCAGCAGCCCACGACAGGGGGCGGCCTACGAGCAGTACTTC
>NA|TRBV6-1|TRBJ2-4|NA
CASSEADRALVGLGKNIQYF
TGTGCCAGCAGTGAAGCAGACCGGGCTTTGGTAGGATTGGGCAAAAACATTCAGTACTTC
>NA|TRBV2|TRBJ2-5|few
CASNQGPQETQYF
TGTGCCAGCAATCAGGGACCCCAAGAGACCCAGTACTTC
>NA|TRBV15|TRBJ2-5|NA
CATSRVTVQGLQYF
TGTGCCACCAGCAGAGTGACTGTCCAAGGTCTCCAGTACTTC
>NA|TRBV11-3|TRBJ1-1|NA
CASSLSGTEAFF
TGTGCCAGCAGCTTATCCGGAACTGAAGCTTTCTTT